One sample yielded the 11 T cell receptor beta chains listed below, sequenced in a study of blood T cell repertoires in COVID-19. Profiled with immunoSEQ multiplex PCR; TCRdb holds only in-frame clones, not every one. The table has 65,000 to 85,000 clones, about four fifths seen once. The sample taken for sequencing was peripheral blood. The receptors here all came from a man aged 50-59 years with active COVID-19.

The J gene is TRBJ2-1, the V gene TRBV2, with 8 bases identical to TRBD2. The germline CDR1 and CDR2 sequences are SNHLY and FYNNEI. The CDR3 runs to 13 residues. The V gene end was trimmed by 2 bases and the J gene end by 6 bases; junction bases not matched to a gene: 0. The CDR3 DNA follows: TGTGCCAGCAGTGAAACTAGCGGCAATGAGCAGTTCTTC. Its protein product is CASSETSGNEQFF. Filled out from reference TRBV2 and TRBJ2-1, the complete variable domain reads EPEVTQTPSHQVTQMGQEVILRCVPISNHLYFYWYRQILGQKVEFLVSFYNNEISEKSEIFDDQFSVERPDGSNFTLKIRSTKLEDSAMYFCASSETSGNEQFFGPGTRLTVL.

This chain joins TRBV9 and TRBJ1-2, with TRBD1 identical over 7 bases. Germline loops: CDR1 SGDLS, CDR2 YYNGEE. The CDR3 totals 15 residues. The V and J ends lost 3 bases and 0 bases, in that order; junction bases with no gene match: 5. The CDR3 loop reads CASSDGTVTNYGYTF. For the CDR3, the DNA is TGTGCCAGCAGCGACGGGACAGTTACTAACTATGGCTACACCTTC.

In this sample, this clone turned up a few times. V is TRBV12-3 or TRBV12-4 and J is TRBJ1-6; D unresolved. The CDR3 runs 13 residues. Deletions cut 7 bases from V and 14 bases from J, with 18 bases between. The CDR3 sequence is CASTRDPRSALHF. The DNA of the CDR3 is TGTGCCAGCACCCGGGATCCTCGTTCGGCCCTCCACTTT.

The CDR3 region is CASRTSGRGYEQYF. CDR3 DNA: TGTGCCAGCAGGACTAGCGGAAGGGGCTACGAGCAGTACTTC. This chain joins TRBV5-6 and TRBJ2-7; 9 bases are shared with TRBD2. The CDR3 consists of 14 residues. Trimming took 5 bases from V and 3 from J; bases not matched to a gene: 6. The germline gives CDR1 SGHDT, CDR2 YYEEEE.

This chain connects TRBV7-9 to TRBJ2-5; 7 bases are shared with TRBD1. The germline gives CDR1 SEHNR, CDR2 FQNEAQ (reference sequence). V was pared by 5 bases and J by 4 bases, with 4 bases of the junction left unmatched. The CDR3 spans 13 residues. CDR3 in amino acids: CASSQGTVETQYF. CDR3 DNA sequence: TGTGCCAGCAGCCAGGGGACAGTAGAGACCCAGTACTTC.

The chain has TRBV18 and TRBJ2-4; a weak D match, TRBD1 (6 bases). CDR3 length: 16 amino acids. V lost 6 bases, J lost 1 base, and 16 bases lay in between. The germline CDR1 and CDR2 sequences are KGHSH and LQKENI. CDR3 protein: CASSQRGSVAKNIQYF. CDR3 DNA sequence: TGTGCCAGCTCGCAGAGGGGGTCAGTGGCCAAAAACATTCAGTACTTC.

The J gene is TRBJ2-1, the V gene TRBV9; D is unclear. Trimming left V 0 bases short and J 0 bases short, with 7 bases between. Germline V lookup: CDR1 SGDLS, CDR2 YYNGEE. CDR3 length: 15 residues. The CDR3 region is CASSVGHGSYNEQFF. CDR3 nucleotides: TGTGCCAGCAGCGTAGGACATGGCTCCTACAATGAGCAGTTCTTC.

CDR3: CASRPERDSYEQYF. The CDR3, as DNA: TGTGCCAGCAGACCCGAACGAGACTCCTACGAGCAGTACTTC. The genes are TRBV6-5 and TRBJ2-7, with unresolved D. V lost 6 bases and J lost 0, with 12 bases in between. This CDR3 spans 14 amino acids. Germline CDR1 is MNHEY and CDR2 is SVGAGI.

The V and J genes are TRBV28 and TRBJ2-6, with TRBD2 as a possible D gene (5 bases). Trimming removed 6 bases from V and 0 bases from J, with 12 bases in between. The CDR3 runs 16 residues. Germline CDR1 MDHEN, CDR2 SYDVKM. CDR3 protein: CASRTDGDSGANVLTF. The DNA for the CDR3 is TGTGCCAGCAGAACGGACGGGGACTCTGGGGCCAACGTCCTGACTTTC.

The chain has TRBV9 and TRBJ1-2, with D perhaps matching TRBD1 (5 bases). CDR3 length equals 14 residues. Germline V gene data show CDR1 as SGDLS and CDR2 as YYNGEE. V lost 3 bases, J lost 6 bases, and 15 bases lay in between. The CDR3 DNA reads TGTGCCAGCAGCGGATACAGGAAGACGAATGGCTACACCTTC. Amino acids: CASSGYRKTNGYTF.

V is TRBV28 and J is TRBJ2-1; 13 bases are shared with TRBD2. The CDR3 has 14 amino acids. V lost 5 bases to trimming and J lost 6 bases; unmatched junction nucleotides: 1. Looked up from germline, CDR1 is MDHEN and CDR2 is SYDVKM. CDR3 coding DNA: TGTGCCAGCAGTCGACTAGCGGGGGGCAATGAGCAGTTCTTC. Protein: CASSRLAGGNEQFF. The full variable domain, its missing parts supplied by reference TRBV28 and TRBJ2-1, is DVKVTQSSRYLVKRTGEKVFLECVQDMDHENMFWYRQDPGLGLRLIYFSYDVKMKEKGDIPEGYSVSREKKERFSLILESASTNQTSMYLCASSRLAGGNEQFFGPGTRLTVL.